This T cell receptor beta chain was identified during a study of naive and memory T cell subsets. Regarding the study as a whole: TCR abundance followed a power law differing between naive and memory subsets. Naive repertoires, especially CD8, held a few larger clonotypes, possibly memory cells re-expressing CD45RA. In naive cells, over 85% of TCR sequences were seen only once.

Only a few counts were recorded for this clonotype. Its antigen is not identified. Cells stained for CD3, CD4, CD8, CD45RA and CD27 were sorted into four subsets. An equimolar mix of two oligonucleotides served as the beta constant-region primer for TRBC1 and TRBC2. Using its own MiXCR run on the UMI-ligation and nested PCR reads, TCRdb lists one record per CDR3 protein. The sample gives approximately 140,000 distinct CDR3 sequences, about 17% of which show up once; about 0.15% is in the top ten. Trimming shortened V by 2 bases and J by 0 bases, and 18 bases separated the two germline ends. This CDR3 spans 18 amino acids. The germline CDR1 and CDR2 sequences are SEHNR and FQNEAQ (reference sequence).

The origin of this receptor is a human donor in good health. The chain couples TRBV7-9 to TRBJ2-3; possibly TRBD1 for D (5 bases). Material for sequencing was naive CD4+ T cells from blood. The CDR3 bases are TGTGCCAGCAGCTTAATATCGTTGGGGCGACAGAGCACAGATACGCAGTATTTT. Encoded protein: CASSLISLGRQSTDTQYF.